This TCR beta chain was retrieved from a study of T cell changes during pregnancy in multiple sclerosis (dated by TCRdb to about 2019). The study in broad terms: The study examined how the T cell repertoire changed over the course of pregnancy in women with multiple sclerosis.

This clone was counted a single time. The specificity of this receptor is unknown. Base qualities are not at hand, and no much larger clone is one base apart. Trimming costs V 2 bases and J 8 bases, and their ends lie 15 bases apart. Counted from cysteine to phenylalanine, this CDR3 has 14 amino acids. Left in the record is the CDR3 DNA by itself, 42 bases read in frame from the first base. Based on the germline V gene, the CDR1 and CDR2 sequences are MGHDK and SYGVNS. The method behind the library was the immunoSEQ multiplex PCR assay. This immuneACCESS table, as held by TCRdb, lists in-frame sequences with V and J called but not all clones. Of the missing ones, under half trace to an unresolved V gene in checked studies; the others have no known cause. The sample data list tens of thousands of clones, and about 90% of these were observed just once. Around 0.4% of the sample is in the top ten clones.

This specimen was CD4+ T cells from peripheral blood mononuclear cells, taken in the second trimester of pregnancy. The receptor was derived from a female donor in good health, enrolled as a control in a pregnancy study. The rearranged chain carries TRBV25-1 and TRBJ1-2; there is no confident call for the D gene. For the CDR3, the sequence is CASSEVRTGGGYTF. At the DNA level, the sequence is TGTGCCAGCAGTGAAGTCCGGACGGGAGGAGGCTACACCTTC.